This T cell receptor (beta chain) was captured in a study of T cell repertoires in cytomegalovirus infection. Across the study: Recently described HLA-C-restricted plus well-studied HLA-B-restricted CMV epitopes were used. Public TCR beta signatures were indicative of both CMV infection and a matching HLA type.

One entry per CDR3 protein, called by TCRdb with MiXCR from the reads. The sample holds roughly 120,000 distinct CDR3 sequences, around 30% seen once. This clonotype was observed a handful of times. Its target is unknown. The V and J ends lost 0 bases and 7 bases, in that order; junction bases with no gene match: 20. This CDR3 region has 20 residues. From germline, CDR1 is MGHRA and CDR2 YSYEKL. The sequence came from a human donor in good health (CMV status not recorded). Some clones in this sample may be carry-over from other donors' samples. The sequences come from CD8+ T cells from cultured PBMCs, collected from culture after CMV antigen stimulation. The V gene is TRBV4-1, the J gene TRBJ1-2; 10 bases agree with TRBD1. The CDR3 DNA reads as TGCGCCAGCAGCCAAGATTTATCGGGACAGGGGATCGGGAGTATGGTTGGCTACACCTTC. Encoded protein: CASSQDLSGQGIGSMVGYTF.